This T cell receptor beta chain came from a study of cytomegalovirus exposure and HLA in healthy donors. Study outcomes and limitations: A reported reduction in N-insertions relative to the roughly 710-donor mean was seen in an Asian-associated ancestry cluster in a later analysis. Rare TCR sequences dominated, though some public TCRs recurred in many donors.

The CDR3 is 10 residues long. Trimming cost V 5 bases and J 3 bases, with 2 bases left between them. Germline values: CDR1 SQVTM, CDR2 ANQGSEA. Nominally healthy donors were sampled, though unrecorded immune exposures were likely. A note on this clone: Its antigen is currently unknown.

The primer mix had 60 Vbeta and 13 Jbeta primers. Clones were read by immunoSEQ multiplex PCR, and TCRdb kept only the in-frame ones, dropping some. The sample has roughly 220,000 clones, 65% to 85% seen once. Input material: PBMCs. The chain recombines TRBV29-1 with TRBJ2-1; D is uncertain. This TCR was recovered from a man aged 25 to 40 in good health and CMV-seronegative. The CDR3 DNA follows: TGCAGCGTTTACTACAATGAGCAGTTCTTC. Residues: CSVYYNEQFF.